The rows below give T cell receptor beta chains drawn from one sample of a study of T cell repertoires in cytomegalovirus infection. One entry per CDR3 protein results from TCRdb running MiXCR on the reads. The sample has some 940,000 distinct CDR3 sequences, approximately 31% seen once. The antigens for these receptors are not known. Sequencing was performed on cultured CD8+ T cells from PBMCs, taken from culture after CMV antigen stimulation. These receptors all come from a human donor in good health (CMV status not recorded). Some clones in this sample may be carry-over from other donors' samples. The CDR3 runs from the conserved cysteine through the conserved F or W. D genes are given only for firm matches. Only some rows state a clone size, as once, few, many or a class for expanded clones.

d_call,j_call,clone_size,v_call,cdr3_aa,cdr3_nt
.,TRBJ1-5,many,TRBV12-3/TRBV12-4,CASSLTAGRNQPQHF,TGTGCCAGCAGTTTAACGGCAGGTCGCAATCAGCCCCAGCATTTT
.,TRBJ1-6,.,TRBV20-1,CSARESGQSYNSPLHF,TGCAGTGCTAGAGAGTCAGGACAGAGTTATAATTCACCCCTCCACTTT
.,TRBJ2-7,.,TRBV11-1,CASSFSNVYEQYF,TGTGCCAGCAGCTTCTCCAATGTCTACGAGCAGTACTTC
TRBD2,TRBJ2-1,many,TRBV7-6,CASSLAGWRGGLNEQFF,TGTGCCAGCAGCTTAGCTGGGTGGCGGGGGGGCCTCAATGAGCAGTTCTTC
TRBD1,TRBJ2-5,.,TRBV12-3/TRBV12-4,CASRMGRGTGETQYF,TGTGCCAGCAGGATGGGGCGGGGGACAGGGGAGACCCAGTACTTC
TRBD2,TRBJ2-3,.,TRBV7-2,CASGTSGGLTDTQYF,TGTGCCAGCGGGACTAGCGGGGGCCTCACAGATACGCAGTATTTT
.,TRBJ1-4,few,TRBV20-1,CSANRVNEKLFF,TGCAGTGCAAACAGGGTTAATGAAAAACTGTTTTTT
TRBD2,TRBJ2-3,.,TRBV2,CASSRLAGFTDTQYF,TGTGCCAGCAGTCGGCTAGCGGGGTTCACAGATACGCAGTATTTT
TRBD2,TRBJ2-1,.,TRBV24-1,CATSDLSTSGGVYNEQFF,TGTGCCACCAGTGATTTGTCGACTAGCGGGGGTGTCTACAATGAGCAGTTCTTC
.,TRBJ2-3,.,TRBV9,CASSPRGGVRTDTQYF,TGTGCCAGCAGCCCTCGAGGGGGGGTCCGTACAGATACGCAGTATTTT
.,TRBJ1-5,.,TRBV19,CASAEQPSNQPQHF,TGTGCCTCTGCCGAGCAGCCGAGCAATCAGCCCCAGCATTTT
TRBD2,TRBJ2-1,.,TRBV4-1,CASSQGRGVYENEQFF,TGCGCCAGCAGCCAAGGGCGGGGGGTGTACGAGAATGAGCAGTTCTTC
.,TRBJ1-5,few,TRBV2,CASSARYSNQPQHF,TGTGCCAGCAGTGCCAGGTATAGCAATCAGCCCCAGCATTTT
.,TRBJ1-3,few,TRBV6-5,CASRGPKDGNTIYF,TGTGCCAGTCGGGGGCCAAAAGACGGAAACACCATATATTTT
.,TRBJ2-2,few,TRBV6-6,CASSYSMGPGELFF,TGTGCCAGCAGTTATTCGATGGGGCCCGGGGAGCTGTTTTTT
.,TRBJ2-3,few,TRBV27,CASSLRQGLAAQADTQYF,TGTGCCAGCAGTTTGCGGCAGGGGTTAGCGGCCCAAGCAGATACGCAGTATTTT
TRBD1,TRBJ2-1,.,TRBV6-2/TRBV6-3,CASSSFEWDRGNEQFF,TGTGCCAGCAGTTCCTTTGAATGGGACAGGGGCAATGAGCAGTTCTTC
TRBD2,TRBJ2-5,.,TRBV28,CASSFGPVAGGQETQYF,TGTGCCAGCAGTTTTGGGCCTGTGGCGGGGGGGCAGGAGACCCAGTACTTC
TRBD1,TRBJ2-1,few,TRBV6-1,CASRTGTGSFEQFF,TGTGCCAGCAGGACCGGGACAGGGTCGTTTGAGCAGTTCTTC
.,TRBJ2-3,many,TRBV6-1,CASTSRSRADTQYF,TGTGCCAGCACCTCCAGAAGCAGGGCGGATACGCAGTATTTT
.,TRBJ1-1,.,TRBV4-3,CASSQDLWGYTEAFF,TGCGCCAGCAGCCAAGATCTTTGGGGATACACTGAAGCTTTCTTT
.,TRBJ1-5,few,TRBV6-2/TRBV6-3,CASSYSGAPNQPQHF,TGTGCCAGCAGTTACTCTGGGGCGCCGAATCAGCCCCAGCATTTT
.,TRBJ1-5,few,TRBV6-5,CASSYDGHLNQPQHF,TGTGCCAGCAGTTACGATGGGCACCTTAATCAGCCCCAGCATTTT
.,TRBJ2-7,few,TRBV7-6,CASSLSTSEQYF,TGTGCCAGCAGCTTAAGCACGAGCGAGCAGTACTTC
.,TRBJ1-2,few,TRBV6-6,CASRGFSRRHTFPSSDYGYTF,TGTGCCAGCAGAGGGTTCTCCAGAAGACACACCTTCCCTTCTTCTGACTATGGCTACACCTTC
.,TRBJ2-1,many,TRBV7-2,CASSPPGGGGNEQFF,TGTGCCAGCAGCCCCCCTGGAGGGGGTGGGAATGAGCAGTTCTTC
.,TRBJ1-2,few,TRBV7-2,CASSSGAGNYGYTF,TGTGCCAGCAGCTCAGGGGCCGGTAACTATGGCTACACCTTC
.,TRBJ1-4,once,TRBV27,CASSPRGLGEKLFF,TGTGCCAGCAGTCCACGGGGCCTTGGTGAAAAACTGTTTTTT
.,TRBJ1-2,many,TRBV27,CASSTPSGSNDGYTF,TGTGCCAGCAGTACCCCCTCGGGCAGTAACGATGGCTACACCTTC
.,TRBJ1-2,few,TRBV6-1,CASSEAGRDLYGYTF,TGTGCCAGCAGTGAAGCGGGCAGGGACCTCTATGGCTACACCTTC
.,TRBJ2-2,.,TRBV4-1,CASSQDRQGPGELFF,TGCGCCAGCAGCCAAGATCGCCAGGGTCCCGGGGAGCTGTTTTTT
.,TRBJ1-1,few,TRBV7-6,CASSGDTVNTEAFF,TGTGCCAGCAGCGGAGACACGGTGAACACTGAAGCTTTCTTT
.,TRBJ1-1,.,TRBV11-2,CASSLTLNSEAFF,TGTGCCAGCAGCTTAACTCTGAACTCTGAAGCTTTCTTT
.,TRBJ2-3,.,TRBV20-1,CSARAGQRTDTQYF,TGCAGTGCTAGGGCGGGACAGCGCACAGATACGCAGTATTTT
.,TRBJ2-1,many,TRBV7-2,CASRNARDEVYNEQFF,TGTGCCAGCAGGAATGCCCGGGACGAGGTTTACAATGAGCAGTTCTTC
TRBD1,TRBJ1-2,few,TRBV9,CASSGLDRGAHGYTF,TGTGCCAGCAGCGGTCTTGACAGGGGAGCTCATGGCTACACCTTC
.,TRBJ2-2,few,TRBV28,CASSLLGGLSLITGELFF,TGTGCCAGCAGTTTACTCGGGGGCCTGTCGTTGATTACCGGGGAGCTGTTTTTT